A single sample is the source of the 21 T cell receptor beta chains below, sequenced in a study of cytomegalovirus exposure and HLA in healthy donors. The PCR made use of 60 Vbeta and 13 Jbeta primers. Clones were read by immunoSEQ multiplex PCR, and TCRdb kept only the in-frame ones, dropping some. Found here are 160,000 or so clones, approximately 78% of them singletons; the top ten hold 7.5% to 9%. The sequenced sample was PBMCs. The receptors were gathered from a male donor in good health and CMV-seropositive.

The V and J genes are TRBV14 and TRBJ1-1; no definite D call. V was cut by 4 bases and J by 4 bases, with 13 bases left in between. The CDR3 loop spans 14 amino acids. From germline, CDR1 is SGHDN and CDR2 FVKESK. CDR3: CASSRTVQFTEAFF. CDR3 nucleotides: TGTGCCAGCAGCCGGACTGTACAGTTCACTGAAGCTTTCTTT.

The V and J genes are TRBV5-1 and TRBJ2-7; the D is unclear. V shed 0 bases and J shed 3 bases, with 4 bases lying between them. The CDR3 consists of 12 residues. The V gene's germline CDR1 is SGHRS and CDR2 YFSETQ. The CDR3 coding sequence is TGCGCCAGCAGCTTGGGTATCTACGAGCAGTACTTC. Amino acid sequence: CASSLGIYEQYF.

The chain links TRBV4-2 to TRBJ2-2; D may be TRBD1 (5 bases). V was cut by 1 base and J by 4 bases, with 13 bases left in between. Germline V gene sequence: CDR1 LGHNA, CDR2 YNFKEQ. The CDR3 spans 16 residues. The CDR3 nucleotides are TGTGCCAGCAGCCAAGTTGGGCAGGGTCCCACCGGGGAGCTGTTTTTT. Translation gives CASSQVGQGPTGELFF.

The V and J genes are TRBV5-6 and TRBJ1-6, with TRBD1 as a possible D gene (6 bases). Trimming took off 4 bases at V and 7 bases at J, with 12 bases between the two ends. The germline gives CDR1 SGHDT, CDR2 YYEEEE. This CDR3 comprises 14 residues. CDR3 region: CASSIGQTNSPLHF. CDR3 coding DNA: TGTGCCAGCAGCATTGGACAGACAAATTCACCCCTCCACTTT.

The V and J genes are TRBV27 and TRBJ1-6, with D perhaps TRBD1 (5 bases). Germline V gene data show CDR1 as MNHEY and CDR2 as SMNVEV (reference sequence). The ends were cut back, 6 bases at V and 10 bases at J, with 16 bases in the middle. CDR3 length: 14 amino acids. CDR3 sequence reads: CASSPWGGGSPLHF. Here the CDR3 DNA reads TGTGCCAGCAGCCCCTGGGGGGGAGGATCACCCCTCCACTTT.

This clone is a singleton in its sample. This chain uses TRBV28 with TRBJ2-4; possible D gene TRBD1, 5 bases. Per germline, CDR1 MDHEN and CDR2 SYDVKM. V was shortened by 2 bases and J by 0 bases, with 8 bases between the two germline ends. The CDR3 contains 15 residues. The CDR3 nucleotides read TGTGCCAGCAGTTTAACAGGCCTAGCCAAAAACATTCAGTACTTC. This encodes CASSLTGLAKNIQYF.

The chain recombines TRBV5-4 with TRBJ2-7; the D is unclear. Trimming shortened V by 4 bases and J by 4 bases, and 12 bases separated the two germline ends. This CDR3 has 13 amino acids. Per germline, CDR1 SGHNT and CDR2 YYREEE (reference sequence). The CDR3 protein is CASSPAGRYEQYF. In nucleotides, the CDR3 is TGTGCCAGCAGCCCTGCCGGCAGGTACGAGCAGTACTTC. Full variable domain (outside the CDR3, taken from reference TRBV5-4 and TRBJ2-7): ETGVTQSPTHLIKTRGQQVTLRCSSQSGHNTVSWYQQALGQGPQFIFQYYREEENGRGNFPPRFSGLQFPNYSSELNVNALELDDSALYLCASSPAGRYEQYFGPGTRLTVT.

The chain couples TRBV7-2 to TRBJ1-1; TRBD1 agrees at 10 bases. Trimming took 1 base from V and 3 from J; bases not matched to a gene: 8. The germline gives CDR1 SGHTA, CDR2 FQGNSA. The CDR3 loop spans 17 amino acids. CDR3 residues: CASSLVKTGGTDTEAFF. The CDR3 bases are TGTGCCAGCAGCTTAGTGAAGACAGGGGGCACGGACACTGAAGCTTTCTTT.

The chain couples TRBV28 to TRBJ2-7, with TRBD1 matching 7 bases. The junction had 12 bases not matched to a gene; V was cut back by 8 bases and J by 5 bases. Germline values: CDR1 MDHEN, CDR2 SYDVKM. This CDR3 spans 14 amino acids. As DNA, the CDR3 is TGTGCCAGCGTAGGATGGACAGGAATCCACGAGCAGTACTTC. Translated, it gives CASVGWTGIHEQYF.

This sequence joins TRBV28 and TRBJ2-1; TRBD2 matches at 11 bases. Germline CDR1 and CDR2: MDHEN and SYDVKM. The V segment lost 5 bases and the J segment 5 bases; nucleotides outside the gene matches: 8. The length of the CDR3 is 16 residues. The CDR3: CASSLELAGVDNEQFF. The CDR3 DNA follows: TGTGCCAGCAGTCTAGAACTAGCGGGAGTTGACAATGAGCAGTTCTTC.

V is TRBV7-9 and J is TRBJ2-3; maybe TRBD1 (6 bases). Trimming removed 6 bases from V and 3 bases from J, with 16 bases in between. This CDR3 spans 15 amino acids. Germline CDR1 and CDR2: SEHNR and FQNEAQ (reference sequence). In DNA form, the CDR3 reads TGTGCCAGCAGTCAACCTACAGGGCTAACAGATACGCAGTATTTT. It translates to CASSQPTGLTDTQYF. Full variable domain (remainder filled in from reference TRBV7-9 and TRBJ2-3): DTGVSQNPRHKITKRGQNVTFRCDPISEHNRLYWYRQTLGQGPEFLTYFQNEAQLEKSRLLSDRFSAERPKGSFSTLEIQRTEQGDSAMYLCASSQPTGLTDTQYFGPGTRLTVL.

This chain links TRBV19 with TRBJ2-7; D possibly corresponds to TRBD1 (6 bases). The V end lost 5 bases, the J end lost 3 bases, and 17 bases lay between the germline ends. This CDR3 has 15 residues. Germline V gives CDR1 LNHDA, CDR2 SQIVND (reference sequence). The CDR3 DNA reads as TGTGCCAGTAGTTCCAGGGGCCGCGATAGCTACGAGCAGTACTTC. Amino acids: CASSSRGRDSYEQYF.

V is TRBV5-1 and J is TRBJ1-6; TRBD1 might be the D (6 bases). The V gene lost 5 bases and the J gene lost 9 bases, with 18 bases spanning the gap. The CDR3 runs 15 residues. Germline V gene sequence: CDR1 SGHRS, CDR2 YFSETQ. CDR3 nucleotides: TGCGCCAGCAGGTATAACAGGGCCCCGAGTTCACCCCTCCACTTT. Its translation: CASRYNRAPSSPLHF.

The chain combines TRBV2 with TRBJ1-1; TRBD1 agrees at 7 bases. The V and J ends lost 6 bases and 7 bases, in that order; junction bases with no gene match: 11. Germline values: CDR1 SNHLY, CDR2 FYNNEI. The CDR3 runs to 14 residues. CDR3 loop: CASRPSPSGGEAFF. The CDR3 nucleotides read TGTGCCAGCAGACCTAGCCCCTCAGGGGGTGAAGCTTTCTTT.

The rearrangement uses TRBV4-3 and TRBJ1-4; 7 positions agree with TRBD1. Germline loops: CDR1 LGHNA, CDR2 YSLEER. V was clipped by 3 bases and J by 6 bases; unmatched bases: 7. The length of the CDR3 is 15 residues. CDR3 nucleotide sequence: TGCGCCAGCAGCCAGCAGGGGGGTAGGGATGAAAAACTGTTTTTT. Protein sequence: CASSQQGGRDEKLFF.

This clone was observed a handful of times. The V and J genes are TRBV28 and TRBJ2-7, with D perhaps matching TRBD2 (7 bases). V was pared by 7 bases and J by 6 bases, with 13 bases between. This CDR3 has 12 residues. CDR1 is MDHEN and CDR2 is SYDVKM in the germline V gene. Written as DNA, the CDR3 is TGTGCCAGCACCTTCGGGGGGCGCGAGCAGTACTTC. Translating gives CASTFGGREQYF.

This chain uses TRBV6-1 with TRBJ1-5; a possible D gene is TRBD1 (6 bases). The CDR3 runs 15 residues. V lost 0 bases to trimming and J lost 6 bases, with 12 bases between them. Germline V gene sequence: CDR1 MNHNS, CDR2 SASEGT. The CDR3 spells CASSEALGAGQPQHF. The CDR3 DNA reads TGTGCCAGCAGTGAAGCGCTGGGGGCGGGTCAGCCCCAGCATTTT.

In its sample, this clone was seen once. V gene TRBV11-2 combines with J gene TRBJ2-7, with 9 bases aligning to TRBD1. The germline V gene encodes CDR1 SGHAT and CDR2 FQNNGV. V was clipped by 5 bases and J by 1 base; unmatched bases: 6. The CDR3 sequence is 15 residues long. This CDR3 reads CASSAGTGFSYEQYF. CDR3 nucleotides: TGTGCCAGCAGCGCCGGGACAGGGTTTTCCTACGAGCAGTACTTC.

The rearrangement uses TRBV7-8 and TRBJ2-7; 11 bases match TRBD2. The CDR3 runs to 17 residues. CDR1 and CDR2 from the germline V gene are SGHVS and FQNEAQ. J gave up 5 bases and V 0 bases, and 9 bases lay outside the gene matches. CDR3: CASSLAPVISGRDEQYF. The CDR3 DNA reads as TGTGCCAGCAGCTTAGCCCCCGTTATTAGCGGGAGGGACGAGCAGTACTTC.

This chain joins TRBV5-8 and TRBJ1-1; D unresolved. The V gene lost 1 base and the J gene lost 1 base, with 14 bases spanning the gap. The CDR3 is made up of 16 amino acids. CDR1 is SGHTS, CDR2 YDEGEE, per germline. The DNA of the CDR3 is TGTGCCAGCAGCTTGTTTCGGGTGGCGGGGAACACTGAAGCTTTCTTT. It specifies CASSLFRVAGNTEAFF.

The chain employs TRBV29-1 and TRBJ2-7, with 7 bases that match TRBD1. The V segment lost 6 bases and the J segment 3 bases; nucleotides outside the gene matches: 8. The CDR3 has 13 residues. Germline loops: CDR1 SQVTM, CDR2 ANQGSEA. This CDR3 reads CSVTGQIGYEQYF. As DNA, the CDR3 is TGCAGCGTGACGGGACAGATAGGCTACGAGCAGTACTTC.